These T cell receptor beta chains were read from a single sample in a study of blood T cell repertoires in COVID-19. This table comes from immunoSEQ multiplex PCR, and its TCRdb copy is limited to in-frame clones, with some not included. The table lists roughly 200,000 clones, 87% of them singletons, with about 0.95% in the top ten. The sequenced sample consisted of peripheral blood. These receptor sequences come from a woman aged 18-29 years who had recovered from COVID-19. CDR3s include the opening cysteine and the closing phenylalanine or tryptophan.

j_call,v_call,cdr3_length,cdr3_aa
TRBJ1-2,TRBV6-6,14,CASSRDVQGYGYTF
TRBJ2-7,TRBV5-6,15,CASSRRDSRSYEQYF
TRBJ2-7,TRBV18,11,CASSPGYEQYF
TRBJ1-6,TRBV7-9,16,CASSWGGTANNSPLHF
TRBJ2-5,TRBV18,15,CASSPADRSQETQYF
TRBJ1-2,TRBV29-1,11,CSVELDSRYTF
TRBJ2-5,TRBV6-2/TRBV6-3,16,CASSRGLAGGRETQYF
TRBJ2-1,TRBV7-9,14,CASRSGGAYNEQFF
TRBJ2-2,TRBV7-2,14,CASSLHRNTGELFF
TRBJ1-1,TRBV6-5,13,CASASTRQGEAFF
TRBJ1-2,TRBV5-6,16,CASSQTYEGDSYGYTF
TRBJ2-1,TRBV7-2,14,CASSNRDISNEQFF
TRBJ1-2,TRBV7-8,15,CASSLTGVQGNGYTF
TRBJ2-1,TRBV5-1,14,CASSLGGLNNEQFF
TRBJ2-3,TRBV4-2,12,CASSQGLDTQYF
TRBJ2-1,TRBV18,13,CASSRGQFNEQFF
TRBJ2-5,TRBV21-1,13,CASSKKLVRAQYF
TRBJ2-1,TRBV19,13,CASSISLAVEQFF
TRBJ2-5,TRBV7-9,13,CASSFSSRETQYF
TRBJ2-3,TRBV6-5,15,CASRPQGGGTDTQYF
TRBJ2-2,TRBV24-1,11,CATEGTGELFF
TRBJ2-1,TRBV5-4,15,CASSESGFSYNEQFF
TRBJ1-2,TRBV6-5,13,CASSPRGHYGYTF
TRBJ2-2,TRBV13,16,CASSSGTSGNTGELFF
TRBJ2-3,TRBV4-1,15,CASSQTTGGPDTQYF
TRBJ2-2,TRBV29-1,13,CSVGQTDTGELFF
TRBJ2-3,TRBV3-1/TRBV3-2,17,CASSQISIIRDTDTQYF
TRBJ2-7,TRBV12-3/TRBV12-4,13,CASSYPSSYEQYF
TRBJ1-1,TRBV6-6,14,CASSYQGRNTEAFF
TRBJ1-1,TRBV7-9,13,CASSLGLGTEAFF
TRBJ1-2,TRBV13,14,CASRTNGGYYGYTF
TRBJ1-2,TRBV24-1,11,CATSDLLGYTF
TRBJ2-5,TRBV9,17,CASSVAGGDPGWETQYF
TRBJ2-1,TRBV4-1,14,CASSEGVSYNEQFF
TRBJ2-3,TRBV6-6,12,CASSRLAFTQYF
TRBJ2-7,TRBV2,15,CASSATGQGAYEQYF
TRBJ2-7,TRBV5-6,15,CASSYGVGSSYEQYF
TRBJ2-5,TRBV11-3,16,CASSLGDREDPGTQYF
TRBJ1-2,TRBV10-3,17,CAISDSNWDRVPYGYTF
TRBJ1-1,TRBV30,13,CAWIRTVNTEAFF
TRBJ1-2,TRBV18,13,CASSVDKKNGYTF
TRBJ1-1,TRBV5-1,15,CASSLDGTGLTEAFF
TRBJ1-1,TRBV7-2,12,CASSINRGEAFF
TRBJ2-7,TRBV7-9,11,CASSRQAHHYF